The 3 T cell receptor beta chains given below trace back to one sample, sequenced in a study of blood T cell repertoires in COVID-19. Sequenced by immunoSEQ multiplex PCR; TCRdb stores in-frame clones only, minus some. Among fewer than 300,000 clones, around 90% were seen once, and the ten largest hold just under 0.8%. The sequenced sample was peripheral blood. The receptors were sampled from a woman aged 30 to 39 with acute or convalescent COVID-19.

The chain is built from TRBV7-8 and TRBJ1-6; D is perhaps TRBD1 (5 bases). The CDR3 sequence is 15 residues long. The V and J ends lost 5 bases and 7 bases respectively, with 15 bases between them. Germline CDR1 SGHVS, CDR2 FQNEAQ. In nucleotides, the CDR3 is TGTGCCAGCAGCACAAAGGTGGGGGGAAATTCACCCCTCCACTTT. Amino acids: CASSTKVGGNSPLHF. Variable domain in full (rest from reference TRBV7-8 and TRBJ1-6): GAGVSQSPRYKVAKRGQDVALRCDPISGHVSLFWYQQALGQGPEFLTYFQNEAQLDKSGLPSDRFFAERPEGSVSTLKIQRTQQEDSAVYLCASSTKVGGNSPLHFGNGTRLTVT.

The V call is TRBV12-3 or TRBV12-4, the J call TRBJ1-2; unclear D gene. This CDR3 comprises 11 residues. V dropped 8 bases and J dropped 1 base, with 5 bases sitting between them. In nucleotides, the CDR3 is TGTGCCAGCGGACTTAACTATGGCTACACCTTC. It is translated as CASGLNYGYTF.

This chain uses TRBV6-5 with TRBJ1-4, with D uncertain. Germline loops: CDR1 MNHEY, CDR2 SVGAGI. This CDR3 has 13 residues. With 6 bases removed from V and 6 bases from J, the gap between germline ends came to 11 bases. CDR3 DNA: TGTGCCAGCAGAAACCTAGGTGATGAAAAACTGTTTTTT. Encoded protein: CASRNLGDEKLFF.